These 15 T cell receptor beta chains originate from one sample sequenced in a study of T cell repertoires in cytomegalovirus infection. TCRdb processed the reads anew with MiXCR; each CDR3 protein has one entry. This sample has around 550,000 distinct CDR3 sequences, with roughly 29% found just once. Source material: PBMCs. The source of these receptors is a human donor in good health (CMV status not recorded). Some clones in this sample may be carry-over from other donors' samples.

This clonotype was detected only a few times. This sequence joins TRBV7-9 and TRBJ2-1, with 10 bases identical to TRBD2. The CDR3 length is 15 residues. Germline-derived CDR1 and CDR2 are SEHNR and FQNEAQ (reference sequence). With 5 bases clipped from V and 8 bases from J, the junction kept 9 bases outside the gene matches. As DNA, the CDR3 is TGTGCCAGCAGCCCCCCGTCTGGGACTAGCGATGAGCAGTTCTTC. Amino acids: CASSPPSGTSDEQFF.

This chain joins TRBV7-9 and TRBJ2-7, with 7 nucleotides matching TRBD1. The junction had 10 bases not matched to a gene; V was cut back by 5 bases and J by 3 bases. Germline V gene sequence: CDR1 SEHNR, CDR2 FQNEAQ (reference sequence). The CDR3 spans 15 residues. The CDR3 here is CASSPSRDSNYEQYF. The CDR3 nucleotides read TGTGCCAGCAGCCCAAGTCGGGACAGCAACTACGAGCAGTACTTC.

The chain links TRBV3-1 to TRBJ2-1; 13 nucleotides agree with TRBD2. There are 19 residues in the CDR3. V dropped 3 bases and J dropped 1; count of bases not matched to a gene: 9. Germline V gene sequence: CDR1 LGHDT, CDR2 YNNKEL (reference sequence). The CDR3 region has the DNA TGTGCCAGCAGCCACTCCGGACTAGCGGGAGAGTTTTCCTACAATGAGCAGTTCTTC. Protein: CASSHSGLAGEFSYNEQFF.

This clonotype was detected only a few times. The chain joins TRBV10-3 to TRBJ2-3; 9 bases fit TRBD1. CDR1 and CDR2 (germline): ENHRY, SYGVKD. Trimming took 0 bases from V and 3 from J; bases not matched to a gene: 1. The CDR3 covers 15 residues. The CDR3 protein is CAISESTGGTDTQYF. The CDR3 DNA is TGTGCCATCAGTGAGTCGACAGGGGGTACAGATACGCAGTATTTT.

In its sample, this clonotype was seen many times. The chain carries TRBV7-6 and TRBJ2-5; 11 bases line up with TRBD2. Unmatched junction bases numbered 8, after V lost 5 bases and J lost 0 bases. The germline gives CDR1 SGHVS, CDR2 FNYEAQ. This CDR3 spans 17 amino acids. The chain's CDR3 is CASSPQRTSGYQETQYF. For the CDR3, the DNA is TGTGCCAGCAGCCCACAGAGGACTAGCGGGTACCAAGAGACCCAGTACTTC. Full variable domain (outside the CDR3, taken from reference TRBV7-6 and TRBJ2-5): GAGVSQSPRYKVTKRGQDVALRCDPISGHVSLYWYRQALGQGPEFLTYFNYEAQQDKSGLPNDRFSAERPEGSISTLTIQRTEQRDSAMYRCASSPQRTSGYQETQYFGPGTRLLVL.

This clonotype appeared a single time. V usage is TRBV12-5 and J usage is TRBJ1-5; D gene ambiguous. This CDR3 region has 18 residues. Germline V gene lookup returns CDR1 LGHNT and CDR2 FRNRAP. V dropped 0 bases and J dropped 5 bases, with 20 bases sitting between them. CDR3 nucleotide sequence: TGTGCTAGTGGTTTGGTAGGTTTTTCAAGGTCCTCCGATCAGCCCCAGCATTTT. It specifies CASGLVGFSRSSDQPQHF.

V usage is TRBV27 and J usage is TRBJ1-2, with 12 bases fitting TRBD1. CDR3 length: 16 amino acids. J lost 4 bases, V lost 9 bases, and 12 bases had no gene match. The germline CDR1 and CDR2 sequences are MNHEY and SMNVEV (reference sequence). The CDR3 DNA is TGTGCCAGTTGGAAGGGACAGGGGGCCTCCGGCTATGGCTACACCTTC. Its translation: CASWKGQGASGYGYTF.

This clonotype was counted between two and nine times. The chain has TRBV29-1 and TRBJ1-1; D is perhaps TRBD1 (5 bases). Per the germline V gene, CDR1 is SQVTM and CDR2 is ANQGSEA. This CDR3 has 15 residues. The V end was cut by 0 bases, the J end by 3 bases, with 14 bases between. In nucleotides, the CDR3 is TGCAGCGTTGAAGATCTGAGTTGGGGGGACACTGAAGCTTTCTTT. Its protein is CSVEDLSWGDTEAFF.

This clonotype has a handful of counts. This sequence joins TRBV7-2 and TRBJ2-3; D might be TRBD1 or TRBD2, each matching 5 bases. Germline V gene sequence: CDR1 SGHTA, CDR2 FQGNSA. Trimming pared 1 base from V and 4 bases from J, leaving 18 bases between. The CDR3 spans 17 residues. The CDR3 DNA follows: TGTGCCAGCAGCTTAGGCTCTGGGGGAAGCCATGCAGATACGCAGTATTTT. Translating gives CASSLGSGGSHADTQYF.

In its sample, this clonotype was seen many times. V usage is TRBV11-2 and J usage is TRBJ2-3, with 13 bases lining up with TRBD2. This CDR3 has 17 amino acids. Germline V lookup: CDR1 SGHAT, CDR2 FQNNGV. Germline trimming cut 4 bases from V and 0 bases from J; bases unmatched to any gene: 4. CDR3 region: CASSSKGLAGSTDTQYF. Written as DNA, the CDR3 is TGTGCCAGCAGCTCGAAGGGACTAGCGGGGAGCACAGATACGCAGTATTTT.

The table lists this clonotype with many counts. This chain joins TRBV12-3 or TRBV12-4 and TRBJ1-3; a weak D match, TRBD1 (6 bases). V lost 7 bases and J 8 bases, leaving 12 bases between the germline ends. There are 12 residues in the CDR3. The CDR3 spells CASTPQGHTIYF. The CDR3 region has the DNA TGTGCCAGCACTCCCCAGGGGCACACCATATATTTT.

This clonotype was counted ten times or more. The chain carries TRBV7-2 and TRBJ2-3; no clear D gene. Germline V gene data show CDR1 as SGHTA and CDR2 as FQGNSA. The V gene lost 4 bases and the J gene lost 4 bases, with 9 bases spanning the gap. This CDR3 has 13 amino acids. The CDR3 DNA reads TGTGCCAGCAGCTCCATCGTGGCAGATACGCAGTATTTT. It encodes CASSSIVADTQYF.

This clonotype was detected a few times. A much larger clone lies one base from this, so it may be a read error. The chain combines TRBV14 with TRBJ1-1; 7 bases line up with TRBD1. This CDR3 is built from 14 residues. Germline V lookup: CDR1 SGHDN, CDR2 FVKESK. V lost 4 bases and J lost 1; bases outside the gene matches: 3. CDR3 amino acids: CASSRYRGNTEAFF. DNA for the CDR3: TGTGCCAGCAGCCGGTACAGGGGGAACACTGAAGCTTTCTTT.

This clonotype was detected only a few times. The V call is TRBV5-4, the J call TRBJ2-2; D possibly uses TRBD1 or TRBD2 (5 bases each). This CDR3 has 15 residues. Per the germline V gene, CDR1 is SGHNT and CDR2 is YYREEE (reference sequence). V was clipped by 4 bases and J by 3 bases, with 13 bases between them. CDR3 sequence (DNA): TGTGCCAGCAGCCTCGGGACGCGAGACACCGGGGAGCTGTTTTTT. Translating it yields CASSLGTRDTGELFF.

The chain recombines TRBV7-6 with TRBJ2-6; tentatively, D is TRBD2 (6 bases). Germline loops: CDR1 SGHVS, CDR2 FNYEAQ. This CDR3 is built from 15 residues. Trimming pared 8 bases from V and 0 bases from J, leaving 11 bases between. The chain's CDR3 is CASDWGVSGANVLTF. CDR3 bases: TGTGCCAGCGATTGGGGGGTCTCTGGGGCCAACGTCCTGACTTTC.